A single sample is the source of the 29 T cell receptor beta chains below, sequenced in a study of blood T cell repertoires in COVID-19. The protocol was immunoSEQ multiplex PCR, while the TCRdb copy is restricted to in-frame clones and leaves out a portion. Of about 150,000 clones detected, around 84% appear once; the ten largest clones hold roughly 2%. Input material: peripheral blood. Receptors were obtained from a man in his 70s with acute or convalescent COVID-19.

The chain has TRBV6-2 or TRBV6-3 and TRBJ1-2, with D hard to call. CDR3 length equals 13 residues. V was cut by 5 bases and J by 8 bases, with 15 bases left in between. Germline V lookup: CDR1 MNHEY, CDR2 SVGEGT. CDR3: CASSRLGGSGYTF. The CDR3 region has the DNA TGTGCCAGCAGTCGCCTGGGAGGTAGCGGCTACACCTTC.

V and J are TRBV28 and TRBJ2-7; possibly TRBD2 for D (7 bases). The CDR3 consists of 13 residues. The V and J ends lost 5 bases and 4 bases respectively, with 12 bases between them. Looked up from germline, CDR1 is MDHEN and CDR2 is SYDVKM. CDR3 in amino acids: CASSRGGGYEQYF. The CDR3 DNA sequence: TGTGCCAGCAGTAGGGGGGGAGGTTACGAGCAGTACTTC. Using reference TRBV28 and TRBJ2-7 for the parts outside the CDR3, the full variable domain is DVKVTQSSRYLVKRTGEKVFLECVQDMDHENMFWYRQDPGLGLRLIYFSYDVKMKEKGDIPEGYSVSREKKERFSLILESASTNQTSMYLCASSRGGGYEQYFGPGTRLTVT.

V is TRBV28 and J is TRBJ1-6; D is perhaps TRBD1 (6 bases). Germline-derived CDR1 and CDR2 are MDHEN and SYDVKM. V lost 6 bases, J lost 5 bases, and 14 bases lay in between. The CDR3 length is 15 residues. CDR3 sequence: CASSPRGGHNSPLHF. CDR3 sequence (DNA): TGTGCCAGCAGCCCGAGGGGGGGGCATAATTCACCCCTCCACTTT. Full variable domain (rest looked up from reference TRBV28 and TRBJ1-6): DVKVTQSSRYLVKRTGEKVFLECVQDMDHENMFWYRQDPGLGLRLIYFSYDVKMKEKGDIPEGYSVSREKKERFSLILESASTNQTSMYLCASSPRGGHNSPLHFGNGTRLTVT.

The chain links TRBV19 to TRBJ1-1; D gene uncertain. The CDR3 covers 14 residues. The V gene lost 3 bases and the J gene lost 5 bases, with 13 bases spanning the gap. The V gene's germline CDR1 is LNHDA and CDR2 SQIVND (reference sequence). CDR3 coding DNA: TGTGCCAGTAGTATGGTCTCCCGTAGAACTGAAGCTTTCTTT. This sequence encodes CASSMVSRRTEAFF.

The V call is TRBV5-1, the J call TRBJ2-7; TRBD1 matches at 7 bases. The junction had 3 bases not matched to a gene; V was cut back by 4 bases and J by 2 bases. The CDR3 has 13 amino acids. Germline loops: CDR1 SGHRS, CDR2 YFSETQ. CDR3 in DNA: TGCGCCAGCAGCGGGACAGTGGCCTACGAGCAGTACTTC. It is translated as CASSGTVAYEQYF.

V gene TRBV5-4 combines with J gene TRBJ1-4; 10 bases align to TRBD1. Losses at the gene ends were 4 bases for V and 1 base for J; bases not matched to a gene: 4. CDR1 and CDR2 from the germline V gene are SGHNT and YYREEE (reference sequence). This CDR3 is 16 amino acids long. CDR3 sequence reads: CASSAGQGGTNEKLFF. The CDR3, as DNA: TGTGCCAGCAGCGCTGGACAGGGGGGAACTAATGAAAAACTGTTTTTT.

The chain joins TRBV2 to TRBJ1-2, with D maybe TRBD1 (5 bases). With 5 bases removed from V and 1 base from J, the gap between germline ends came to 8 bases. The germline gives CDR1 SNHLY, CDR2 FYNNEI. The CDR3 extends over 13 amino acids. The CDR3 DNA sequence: TGTGCCAGCAGTACAGGTTTTAACTATGGCTACACCTTC. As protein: CASSTGFNYGYTF.

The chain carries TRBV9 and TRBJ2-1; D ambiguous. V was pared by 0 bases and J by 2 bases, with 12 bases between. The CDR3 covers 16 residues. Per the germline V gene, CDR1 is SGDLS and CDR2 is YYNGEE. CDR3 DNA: TGTGCCAGCAGCGTAGCTACCGTCTCAACCTACAATGAGCAGTTCTTC. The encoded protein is CASSVATVSTYNEQFF. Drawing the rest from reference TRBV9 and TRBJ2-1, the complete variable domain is DSGVTQTPKHLITATGQRVTLRCSPRSGDLSVYWYQQSLDQGLQFLIQYYNGEERAKGNILERFSAQQFPDLHSELNLSSLELGDSALYFCASSVATVSTYNEQFFGPGTRLTVL.

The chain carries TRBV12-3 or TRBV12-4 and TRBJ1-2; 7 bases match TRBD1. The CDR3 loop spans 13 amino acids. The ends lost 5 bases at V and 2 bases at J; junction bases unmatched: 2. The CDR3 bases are TGTGCCAGCAGTCGGGGACAGAACTATGGCTACACCTTC. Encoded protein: CASSRGQNYGYTF.

CDR3 coding DNA: TGTGCAAGTCTAGTCCTTAGCGGACAAGAGACCCAGTACTTC. Its translation is CASLVLSGQETQYF. The rearrangement joins TRBV12-2 to TRBJ2-5; TRBD2 is taken as the D call from the table, unchecked against the DNA. TRBV12-2 is a recognized pseudogene. CDR3 length equals 14 residues.

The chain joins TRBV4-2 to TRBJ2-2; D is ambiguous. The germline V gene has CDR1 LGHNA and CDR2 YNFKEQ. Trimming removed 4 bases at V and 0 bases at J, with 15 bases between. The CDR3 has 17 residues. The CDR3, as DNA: TGTGCCAGCAGCCCTACTACCGTTATAGCGAACACCGGGGAGCTGTTTTTT. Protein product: CASSPTTVIANTGELFF.

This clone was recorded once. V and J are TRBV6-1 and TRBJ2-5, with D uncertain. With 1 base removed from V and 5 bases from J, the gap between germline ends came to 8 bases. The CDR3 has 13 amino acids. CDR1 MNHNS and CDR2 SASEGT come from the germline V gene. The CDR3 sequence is CASSEGDFETQYF. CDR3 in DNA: TGTGCCAGCAGTGAAGGCGATTTCGAGACCCAGTACTTC.

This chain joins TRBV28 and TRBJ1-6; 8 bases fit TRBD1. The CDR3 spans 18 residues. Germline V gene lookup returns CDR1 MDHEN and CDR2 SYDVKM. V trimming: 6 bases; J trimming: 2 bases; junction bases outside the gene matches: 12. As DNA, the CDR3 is TGTGCCAGCAGCTACTCCCACAGGGGGAGCACCTATAATTCACCCCTCCACTTT. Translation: CASSYSHRGSTYNSPLHF.

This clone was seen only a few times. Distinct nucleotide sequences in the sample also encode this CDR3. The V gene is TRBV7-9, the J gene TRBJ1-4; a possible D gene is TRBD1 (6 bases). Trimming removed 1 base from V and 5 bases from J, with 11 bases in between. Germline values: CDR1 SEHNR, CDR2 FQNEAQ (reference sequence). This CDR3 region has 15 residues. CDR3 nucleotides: TGTGCCAGCAGCTTAGGGGGGCAGATAAATGAAAAACTGTTTTTT. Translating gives CASSLGGQINEKLFF.

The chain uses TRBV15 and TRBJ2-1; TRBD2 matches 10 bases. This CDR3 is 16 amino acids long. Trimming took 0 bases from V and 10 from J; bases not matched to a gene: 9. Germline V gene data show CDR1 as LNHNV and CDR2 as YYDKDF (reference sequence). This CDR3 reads CATSRELAGVATEQFF. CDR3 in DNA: TGTGCCACCAGCAGAGAGCTAGCGGGGGTTGCCACCGAGCAGTTCTTC.

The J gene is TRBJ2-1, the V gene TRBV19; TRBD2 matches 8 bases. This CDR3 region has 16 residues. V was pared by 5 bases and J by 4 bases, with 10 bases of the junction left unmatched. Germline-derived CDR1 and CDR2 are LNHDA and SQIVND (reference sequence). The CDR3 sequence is CASSPTTSGHYNEQFF. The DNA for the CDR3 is TGTGCCAGTAGTCCTACAACTAGCGGACATTACAATGAGCAGTTCTTC.

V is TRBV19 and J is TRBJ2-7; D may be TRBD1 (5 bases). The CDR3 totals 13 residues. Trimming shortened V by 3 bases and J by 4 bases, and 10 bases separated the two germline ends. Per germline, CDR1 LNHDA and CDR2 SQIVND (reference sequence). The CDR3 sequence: CASSIQGGYEQYF. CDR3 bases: TGTGCCAGTAGTATCCAGGGTGGGTACGAGCAGTACTTC.

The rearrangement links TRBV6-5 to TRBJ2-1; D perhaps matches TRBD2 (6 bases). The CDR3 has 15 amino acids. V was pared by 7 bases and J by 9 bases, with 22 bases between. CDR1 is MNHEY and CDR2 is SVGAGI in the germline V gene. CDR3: CASTLRNTGLVEQFF. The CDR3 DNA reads TGTGCCAGCACCCTACGGAATACGGGACTGGTTGAGCAGTTCTTC.

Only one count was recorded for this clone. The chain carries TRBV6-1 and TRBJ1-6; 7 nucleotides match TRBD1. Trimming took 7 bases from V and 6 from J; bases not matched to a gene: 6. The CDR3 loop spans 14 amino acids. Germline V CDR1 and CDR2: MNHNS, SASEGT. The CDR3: CASNSGTVNSPLHF. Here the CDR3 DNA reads TGTGCCAGCAACTCCGGGACAGTTAATTCACCCCTCCACTTT.

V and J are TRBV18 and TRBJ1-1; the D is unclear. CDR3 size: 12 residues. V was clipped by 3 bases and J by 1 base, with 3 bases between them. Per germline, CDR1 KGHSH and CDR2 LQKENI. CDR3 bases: TGTGCCAGCTCACCCTGGAACACTGAAGCTTTCTTT. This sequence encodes CASSPWNTEAFF.

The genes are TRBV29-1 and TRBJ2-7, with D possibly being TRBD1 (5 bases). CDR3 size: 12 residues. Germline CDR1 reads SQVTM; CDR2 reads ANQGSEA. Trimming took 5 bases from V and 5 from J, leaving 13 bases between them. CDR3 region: CSVSGRAHEQYF. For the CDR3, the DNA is TGCAGCGTTTCCGGCAGGGCCCACGAGCAGTACTTC.

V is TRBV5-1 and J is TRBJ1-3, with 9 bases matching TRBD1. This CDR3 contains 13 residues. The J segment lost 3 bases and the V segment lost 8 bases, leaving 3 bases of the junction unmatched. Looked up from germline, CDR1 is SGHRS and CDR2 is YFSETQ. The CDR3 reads CASRQGDGNTIYF. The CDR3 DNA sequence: TGCGCCAGTCGACAGGGGGATGGAAACACCATATATTTT.

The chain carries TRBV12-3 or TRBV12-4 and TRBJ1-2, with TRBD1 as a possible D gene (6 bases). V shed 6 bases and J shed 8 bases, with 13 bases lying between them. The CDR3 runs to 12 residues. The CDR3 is CASRQTGTGYTF. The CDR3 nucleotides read TGTGCCAGCAGACAAACCGGGACAGGCTACACCTTC.

The CDR3, as DNA: TGTGCCAGCAGCGTAGTCTCGGGGGAGCTGTTTTTT. Translating it yields CASSVVSGELFF. J is TRBJ2-2 and V is TRBV6-5; D not resolved. V was trimmed by 6 bases and J by 8 bases, leaving 10 bases between them. This CDR3 is 12 amino acids long. Looked up from germline, CDR1 is MNHEY and CDR2 is SVGAGI.

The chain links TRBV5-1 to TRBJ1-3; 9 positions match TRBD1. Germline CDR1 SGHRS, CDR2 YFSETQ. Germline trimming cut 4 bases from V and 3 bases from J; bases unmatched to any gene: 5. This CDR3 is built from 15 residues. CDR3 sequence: CASSPRTGDGNTIYF. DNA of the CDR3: TGCGCCAGCAGCCCGAGGACAGGGGATGGAAACACCATATATTTT.

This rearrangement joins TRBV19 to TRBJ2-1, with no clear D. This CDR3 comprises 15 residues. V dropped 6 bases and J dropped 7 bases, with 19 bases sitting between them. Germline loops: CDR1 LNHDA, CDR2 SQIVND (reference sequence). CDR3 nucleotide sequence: TGTGCCAGTAGCAACACCGTTGGTGGTCGTAATGAGCAGTTCTTC. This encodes CASSNTVGGRNEQFF. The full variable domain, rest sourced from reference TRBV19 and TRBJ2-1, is DGGITQSPKYLFRKEGQNVTLSCEQNLNHDAMYWYRQDPGQGLRLIYYSQIVNDFQKGDIAEGYSVSREKKESFPLTVTSAQKNPTAFYLCASSNTVGGRNEQFFGPGTRLTVL.

CDR3 coding DNA: TGTGCCAGCAGTCGACAGGCGGACTCTGGAAACACCATATATTTT. It encodes CASSRQADSGNTIYF. The chain has TRBV6-5 and TRBJ1-3; possible D gene TRBD1, 6 bases. The CDR3 totals 15 residues. Deletions cut 5 bases from V and 0 bases from J, with 11 bases between. CDR1 and CDR2 (germline): MNHEY, SVGAGI.

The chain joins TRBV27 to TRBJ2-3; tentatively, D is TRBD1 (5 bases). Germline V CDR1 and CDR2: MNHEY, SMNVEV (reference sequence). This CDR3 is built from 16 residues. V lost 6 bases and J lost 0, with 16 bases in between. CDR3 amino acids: CASSRYRSGSTDTQYF. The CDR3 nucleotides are TGTGCCAGCAGCCGATACAGGAGTGGGAGCACAGATACGCAGTATTTT.

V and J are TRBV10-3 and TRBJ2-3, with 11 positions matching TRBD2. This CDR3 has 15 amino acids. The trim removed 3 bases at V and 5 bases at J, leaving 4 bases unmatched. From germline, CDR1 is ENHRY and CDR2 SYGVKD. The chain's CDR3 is CAISEGSGRVDTQYF. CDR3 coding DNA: TGTGCCATCAGTGAAGGTAGCGGGAGGGTAGATACGCAGTATTTT.